Following are 25 T cell receptor beta chains from one sample sequenced in a study of cytomegalovirus exposure and HLA in healthy donors. PCR primers comprised 60 Vbeta and 13 Jbeta primers. TCRdb keeps only in-frame clones here, not all; method: immunoSEQ multiplex PCR. This table holds about 120,000 clones, roughly 77% found once. Sequences were obtained from PBMCs. These TCRs come from a man between 50 and 59 years old in good health and CMV-seropositive.

The chain joins TRBV9 to TRBJ2-5; maybe TRBD2 (7 bases). V lost 2 bases and J 5 bases, leaving 19 bases between the germline ends. Germline lookup yields CDR1 SGDLS and CDR2 YYNGEE. CDR3 length equals 16 residues. CDR3 DNA: TGTGCCAGCAGCGTGAATTCGGGGGGCGGATGGGAGACCCAGTACTTC. It is translated as CASSVNSGGGWETQYF.

The chain has TRBV2 and TRBJ1-1; TRBD1 aligns across 8 bases. Germline assignment: CDR1 SNHLY and CDR2 FYNNEI. Unmatched junction bases numbered 1, after V lost 6 bases and J lost 1 base. The CDR3 loop spans 13 amino acids. The CDR3 reads CASRGTGNTEAFF. CDR3 DNA sequence: TGTGCCAGCAGAGGGACAGGGAACACTGAAGCTTTCTTT.

This clone was seen a single time. The chain employs TRBV28 and TRBJ2-7; 12 bases are shared with TRBD1. J was trimmed by 4 bases and V by 4 bases; bases with no gene match: 2. This CDR3 spans 14 amino acids. Germline V gene sequence: CDR1 MDHEN, CDR2 SYDVKM. Written as DNA, the CDR3 is TGTGCCAGCAGTTGGGACAGGGGGCGATACGAGCAGTACTTC. It encodes CASSWDRGRYEQYF. The full variable domain, completed using reference TRBV28 and TRBJ2-7, is DVKVTQSSRYLVKRTGEKVFLECVQDMDHENMFWYRQDPGLGLRLIYFSYDVKMKEKGDIPEGYSVSREKKERFSLILESASTNQTSMYLCASSWDRGRYEQYFGPGTRLTVT.

The chain links TRBV19 to TRBJ1-5, with a tentative D call TRBD1 (5 bases). Germline CDR1 LNHDA, CDR2 SQIVND (reference sequence). The germline V and J ends were trimmed by 1 base and 2 bases, with 9 bases remaining between them. This CDR3 is built from 15 residues. The DNA for the CDR3 is TGTGCCAGTAGTATAGGGACATTCGGCAATCAGCCCCAGCATTTT. Protein product: CASSIGTFGNQPQHF.

The chain joins TRBV30 to TRBJ2-5; D uncertain. V was clipped by 1 base and J by 7 bases, with 10 bases between them. The CDR3 totals 12 residues. Germline V gene sequence: CDR1 GTSNPN, CDR2 SVGIG (reference sequence). CDR3 sequence reads: CAWSARRSTQYF. CDR3 DNA: TGTGCCTGGAGTGCCCGTCGGTCGACCCAGTACTTC. The full variable domain, with the rest looked up from reference TRBV30 and TRBJ2-5, is SQTIHQWPATLVQPVGSPLSLECTVEGTSNPNLYWYRQAAGRGLQLLFYSVGIGQISSEVPQNLSASRPQDRQFILSSKKLLLSDSGFYLCAWSARRSTQYFGPGTRLLVL.

This sequence joins TRBV6-1 and TRBJ2-7; D is perhaps TRBD1 (6 bases). The CDR3 spans 13 residues. V lost 1 base and J lost 2, with 6 bases in between. Germline V gives CDR1 MNHNS, CDR2 SASEGT. CDR3 sequence reads: CASSEDRAYEQYF. The CDR3 DNA sequence: TGTGCCAGCAGTGAAGACAGGGCCTACGAGCAGTACTTC.

V gene TRBV5-1 combines with J gene TRBJ2-5; D perhaps matches TRBD2 (6 bases). V lost 5 bases and J 0 bases, leaving 11 bases between the germline ends. The germline V gene encodes CDR1 SGHRS and CDR2 YFSETQ. CDR3 length: 14 residues. The CDR3 DNA sequence: TGCGCCAGCAGTCGGGACTCCCACCAAGAGACCCAGTACTTC. Translating gives CASSRDSHQETQYF.

This chain joins TRBV11-2 and TRBJ2-7; 8 bases align to TRBD1. CDR3 length: 14 residues. J lost 3 bases, V lost 5 bases, and 6 bases had no gene match. Germline CDR1 SGHAT, CDR2 FQNNGV. CDR3 in amino acids: CASSPGTGIYEQYF. CDR3 DNA: TGTGCCAGCAGCCCCGGGACAGGCATCTACGAGCAGTACTTC.

The rearrangement uses TRBV18 and TRBJ2-5, with D hard to call. The V gene lost 0 bases and the J gene lost 1 base, with 6 bases spanning the gap. CDR1 KGHSH and CDR2 LQKENI come from the germline V gene. This CDR3 is built from 14 residues. CDR3 DNA: TGTGCCAGCTCACCACCCGCGTCCCAAGAGACCCAGTACTTC. Encoded protein: CASSPPASQETQYF.

V and J are TRBV19 and TRBJ1-1, with 9 bases aligning to TRBD1. The J segment lost 10 bases and the V segment lost 2 bases, leaving 2 bases of the junction unmatched. The length of the CDR3 is 12 residues. CDR1 and CDR2 (germline): LNHDA, SQIVND (reference sequence). The CDR3 bases are TGTGCCAGTAGTATACACAGGGGGCGAGCTTTCTTT. Protein product: CASSIHRGRAFF.

Here the CDR3 reads CASSQQKGQGVQETQYF. CDR3 coding DNA: TGCGCCAGCAGCCAACAAAAAGGGCAGGGGGTCCAAGAGACCCAGTACTTC. This chain joins TRBV4-1 and TRBJ2-5; 7 bases map to TRBD1. V shed 2 bases, J shed 1 base, and the junction held 10 bases outside the gene matches. Germline V gene data show CDR1 as MGHRA and CDR2 as YSYEKL. This CDR3 spans 17 amino acids.

J is TRBJ1-2 and V is TRBV11-2, with 7 bases matching TRBD1. The CDR3 sequence is 13 residues long. V dropped 1 base and J dropped 7; count of bases not matched to a gene: 3. CDR1 and CDR2 from the germline V gene are SGHAT and FQNNGV. The CDR3 coding sequence is TGTGCCAGCAGCTTAGGACAGGGAAGTGGCTACACCTTC. Encoded protein: CASSLGQGSGYTF. The entire variable domain, with the rest obtained from reference TRBV11-2 and TRBJ1-2, is as follows: EAGVAQSPRYKIIEKRQSVAFWCNPISGHATLYWYQQILGQGPKLLIQFQNNGVVDDSQLPKDRFSAERLKGVDSTLKIQPAKLEDSAVYLCASSLGQGSGYTFGSGTRLTVV.

The chain uses TRBV11-2 and TRBJ1-1; D remains unclear. Germline V gene lookup returns CDR1 SGHAT and CDR2 FQNNGV. This CDR3 comprises 11 residues. Trimming stripped 5 bases from V and 11 bases from J, with 12 bases between. CDR3 nucleotide sequence: TGTGCCAGCAGCGTCGGGTTTCGGGCTTTCTTT. Its protein product is CASSVGFRAFF.

V is TRBV5-1 and J is TRBJ2-7; tentatively, D is TRBD2 (6 bases). In germline, CDR1 is SGHRS, CDR2 YFSETQ. V gave up 0 bases and J gave up 2 bases, with 12 bases separating them. The CDR3 spans 15 residues. CDR3 sequence: CASSLEGGATYEQYF. The DNA for the CDR3 is TGCGCCAGCAGCTTGGAAGGAGGGGCCACCTACGAGCAGTACTTC.

With regard to this clone: The conserved final phenylalanine or tryptophan is absent from the CDR3, which likely points to a read error. Because the CDR3's place on the DNA is in doubt, the DNA is left out and the CDR3 is given as listed by TCRdb. V gene TRBV21-1 combines with J gene TRBJ2-7; no DNA check was done on the table's D call, TRBD2. TRBV21-1 is classified as a pseudogene. The CDR3 is 15 amino acids long, termini counted. The CDR3 reads CASSNLYPRVYEQYL.

The chain carries TRBV7-9 and TRBJ2-5; D is unclear. The J call could be wrong; TRBJ2-7 is a better fit for the DNA end. This CDR3 comprises 14 residues. Per germline, CDR1 SEHNR and CDR2 FQNEAQ (reference sequence). The CDR3 sequence: CASSLSPITYEQYF. The CDR3, as DNA: TGTGCCAGCAGCTTATCCCCAATAACCTACGAGCAGTACTTC.

The chain employs TRBV6-1 and TRBJ2-7; 13 bases map to TRBD2. V was clipped by 6 bases and J by 2 bases; unmatched bases: 4. CDR1 is MNHNS, CDR2 SASEGT, per germline. The CDR3 is 15 amino acids. This CDR3 reads CASSLGLAGPYEQYF. Here the CDR3 DNA reads TGTGCCAGCAGCCTGGGACTAGCGGGACCCTACGAGCAGTACTTC.

This rearrangement joins TRBV2 to TRBJ2-1, with 16 bases matching TRBD2. The germline V gene encodes CDR1 SNHLY and CDR2 FYNNEI. The CDR3 is 19 residues long. J was trimmed by 0 bases and V by 6 bases; bases with no gene match: 8. The CDR3: CASSHGTSGGVSSYNEQFF. The CDR3 nucleotides are TGTGCCAGCAGCCACGGGACTAGCGGGGGGGTGAGCTCCTACAATGAGCAGTTCTTC. Full variable domain (missing parts from reference TRBV2 and TRBJ2-1): EPEVTQTPSHQVTQMGQEVILRCVPISNHLYFYWYRQILGQKVEFLVSFYNNEISEKSEIFDDQFSVERPDGSNFTLKIRSTKLEDSAMYFCASSHGTSGGVSSYNEQFFGPGTRLTVL.

The chain joins TRBV30 to TRBJ2-5, with 7 bases matching TRBD2. Germline V gene sequence: CDR1 GTSNPN, CDR2 SVGIG (reference sequence). The CDR3 length is 15 residues. Trimming removed 3 bases from V and 2 bases from J; junction bases left unmatched: 9. In DNA form, the CDR3 reads TGTGCCTGGAGCCCTCGGGGGAGGGCACAAGAGACCCAGTACTTC. Protein product: CAWSPRGRAQETQYF.

The chain's CDR3 is CASSTTGPRQPQHF. CDR3 sequence (DNA): TGTGCCAGTAGTACAACAGGTCCTCGGCAGCCCCAGCATTTT. The V call is TRBV19, the J call TRBJ1-5; D possibly corresponds to TRBD1 (5 bases). CDR1 is LNHDA, CDR2 SQIVND, per germline (reference sequence). CDR3 length equals 14 residues. The V end was cut by 4 bases, the J end by 7 bases, with 14 bases between.

V and J are TRBV15 and TRBJ1-2; 7 positions match TRBD1. The trim removed 1 base at V and 4 bases at J, leaving 12 bases unmatched. Germline V lookup: CDR1 LNHNV, CDR2 YYDKDF (reference sequence). This CDR3 region has 17 residues. Written as DNA, the CDR3 is TGTGCCACCAGCAGAGTCTCGGCAGGGGGAAACCCCTATGGCTACACCTTC. This gives the protein CATSRVSAGGNPYGYTF.

The V gene is TRBV7-6, the J gene TRBJ2-3; D not certain. The CDR3 sequence is 14 residues long. In germline, CDR1 is SGHVS, CDR2 FNYEAQ. V dropped 4 bases and J dropped 4 bases, with 12 bases sitting between them. The CDR3, as DNA: TGTGCCAGCAGCTCAAGCTTAGACTCAGATACGCAGTATTTT. Protein: CASSSSLDSDTQYF.

This clone was detected only a few times. The chain has TRBV7-8 and TRBJ1-5; the match to TRBD1 covers 9 bases. Germline trimming cut 5 bases from V and 0 bases from J; bases unmatched to any gene: 5. The CDR3 spans 16 residues. Germline V CDR1 and CDR2: SGHVS, FQNEAQ. CDR3 nucleotides: TGTGCCAGCAGCCCACAGGGGGCGCGTAGCAATCAGCCCCAGCATTTT. Its translation: CASSPQGARSNQPQHF.

The chain couples TRBV13 to TRBJ2-7; possibly TRBD1 for D (6 bases). Germline V gene sequence: CDR1 PRHDT, CDR2 FYEKMQ (reference sequence). The CDR3 totals 14 residues. V lost 5 bases, J lost 0 bases, and 11 bases lay in between. The CDR3 spells CASSARDISYEQYF. The CDR3 region has the DNA TGTGCCAGCAGCGCCCGGGACATCTCCTACGAGCAGTACTTC. Filled out from reference TRBV13 and TRBJ2-7, the complete variable domain reads AAGVIQSPRHLIKEKRETATLKCYPIPRHDTVYWYQQGPGQDPQFLISFYEKMQSDKGSIPDRFSAQQFSDYHSELNMSSLELGDSALYFCASSARDISYEQYFGPGTRLTVT.

The rearrangement joins TRBV13 to TRBJ2-1; D possibly corresponds to TRBD2 (6 bases). V shed 0 bases and J shed 6 bases, with 15 bases lying between them. The germline V gene encodes CDR1 PRHDT and CDR2 FYEKMQ (reference sequence). There are 16 residues in the CDR3. DNA of the CDR3: TGTGCCAGCAGCTTAGGCCTTGGGACTTCAACCAATGAGCAGTTCTTC. Translated: CASSLGLGTSTNEQFF.